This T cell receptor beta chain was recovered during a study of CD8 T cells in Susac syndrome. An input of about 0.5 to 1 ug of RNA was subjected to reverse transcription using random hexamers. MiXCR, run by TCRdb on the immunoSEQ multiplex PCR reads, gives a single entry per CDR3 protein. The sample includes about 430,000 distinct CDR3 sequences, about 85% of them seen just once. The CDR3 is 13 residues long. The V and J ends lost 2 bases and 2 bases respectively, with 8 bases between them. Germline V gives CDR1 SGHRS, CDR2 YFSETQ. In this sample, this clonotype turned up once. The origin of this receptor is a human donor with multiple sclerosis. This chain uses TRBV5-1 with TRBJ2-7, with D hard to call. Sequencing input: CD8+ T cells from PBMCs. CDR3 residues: CASSFTTTYEQYF. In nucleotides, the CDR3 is TGCGCCAGCAGCTTTACTACAACCTACGAGCAGTACTTC.